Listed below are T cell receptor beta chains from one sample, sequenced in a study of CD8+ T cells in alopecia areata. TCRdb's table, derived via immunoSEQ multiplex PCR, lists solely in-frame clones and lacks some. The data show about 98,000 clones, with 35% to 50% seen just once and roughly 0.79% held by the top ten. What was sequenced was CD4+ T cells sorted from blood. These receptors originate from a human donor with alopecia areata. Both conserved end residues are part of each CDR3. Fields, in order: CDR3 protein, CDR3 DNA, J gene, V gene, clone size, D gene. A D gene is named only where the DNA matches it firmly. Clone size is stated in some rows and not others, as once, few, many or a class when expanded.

CDR3: CASSSGTSNTGELFF
DNA: TGTGCCAGCAGCTCCGGGACTAGCAACACCGGGGAGCTGTTTTTT
J: TRBJ2-2
V: TRBV11-2
size: .
D: TRBD2

CDR3: CASSLDRGADTQYF
DNA: TGTGCCAGCAGCTTGGACAGAGGAGCAGATACGCAGTATTTT
J: TRBJ2-3
V: TRBV5-4
size: .
D: .

CDR3: CASSVGHQEQYF
DNA: TGTGCCAGCAGTGTCGGACATCAGGAGCAGTACTTC
J: TRBJ2-7
V: TRBV28
size: few
D: .

CDR3: CAWSVDTDRGYTF
DNA: TGTGCCTGGAGTGTTGATACAGATCGCGGCTACACCTTC
J: TRBJ1-2
V: TRBV30
size: .
D: .

CDR3: CAWSDPPGRNTGELFF
DNA: TGTGCCTGGAGTGACCCCCCAGGGAGGAACACCGGGGAGCTGTTTTTT
J: TRBJ2-2
V: TRBV30
size: .
D: .

CDR3: CAWNRDRSSGELFF
DNA: TGTGCCTGGAACAGGGACAGGAGTTCCGGGGAGCTGTTTTTT
J: TRBJ2-2
V: TRBV30
size: .
D: TRBD1

CDR3: CASSRGQSADTQYF
DNA: TGTGCCAGCAGCCGAGGACAGTCCGCAGATACGCAGTATTTT
J: TRBJ2-3
V: TRBV6-5
size: .
D: .

CDR3: CSVASGQGYNEQFF
DNA: TGCAGCGTCGCTTCGGGACAGGGATACAATGAGCAGTTCTTC
J: TRBJ2-1
V: TRBV29-1
size: .
D: TRBD1

CDR3: CASGPGTFSSATEAFF
DNA: TGTGCTAGTGGTCCAGGGACATTTTCGTCAGCCACTGAAGCTTTCTTT
J: TRBJ1-1
V: TRBV12-5
size: .
D: .

CDR3: CASSSGTGGNQPQHF
DNA: TGTGCCAGTAGCAGTGGGACAGGTGGCAATCAGCCCCAGCATTTT
J: TRBJ1-5
V: TRBV19
size: few
D: TRBD1

CDR3: CSVGMTGGTGELFF
DNA: TGCAGCGTGGGAATGACAGGAGGCACCGGGGAGCTGTTTTTT
J: TRBJ2-2
V: TRBV29-1
size: .
D: .

CDR3: CSVTRSSYNEQFF
DNA: TGCAGCGTGACTCGGAGCTCCTACAATGAGCAGTTCTTC
J: TRBJ2-1
V: TRBV29-1
size: .
D: .

CDR3: CSVEVQGGYTF
DNA: TGCAGCGTTGAGGTTCAGGGTGGCTACACCTTC
J: TRBJ1-2
V: TRBV29-1
size: few
D: .

CDR3: CASSRSGTDTQYF
DNA: TGTGCCAGCAGCCGGAGTGGCACAGATACGCAGTATTTT
J: TRBJ2-3
V: TRBV11-2
size: .
D: .

CDR3: CSVDRVGDTQYF
DNA: TGCAGCGTTGACAGGGTCGGAGATACGCAGTATTTT
J: TRBJ2-3
V: TRBV29-1
size: .
D: .

CDR3: CAWSVGTSVSEQFF
DNA: TGTGCCTGGAGTGTTGGGACTAGCGTTTCGGAGCAGTTCTTC
J: TRBJ2-1
V: TRBV30
size: few
D: TRBD2

CDR3: CAWSVLGSPGYEQYF
DNA: TGTGCCTGGAGTGTACTTGGGTCACCCGGCTACGAGCAGTACTTC
J: TRBJ2-7
V: TRBV30
size: .
D: .